This TCR beta chain emerged from a study of blood T cell repertoires in COVID-19. Study as a whole: COVID-19 samples, acute and convalescent, were from the United States, Italy and Spain.

In the authors' methods: The assay estimated nucleated cells by amplifying reference gene primers. Some clones are missing from TCRdb's copy, which holds only in-frame ones; the method was immunoSEQ multiplex PCR. Clone size and the V and J calls come from that table; the DNA yielded D and trimming. The sample lists almost 200,000 clones, 70% to 90% occurring once. Participant ages covered 18 to 89 years across 25 or so US areas. This clone was seen once. The CDR3 runs 13 residues. The germline CDR1 and CDR2 sequences are LNHDA and SQIVND (reference sequence). V was cut by 4 bases and J by 3 bases, with 9 bases left in between.

The chain joins TRBV19 to TRBJ1-1; D remains unclear. The material sequenced was PBMCs or T cells enriched from blood (not recorded which). This TCR was recovered from a woman aged 18-29 years who had recovered from COVID-19. The CDR3 protein is CASSTAGHTEAFF. CDR3 in DNA: TGTGCCAGTAGTACGGCAGGCCACACTGAAGCTTTCTTT.